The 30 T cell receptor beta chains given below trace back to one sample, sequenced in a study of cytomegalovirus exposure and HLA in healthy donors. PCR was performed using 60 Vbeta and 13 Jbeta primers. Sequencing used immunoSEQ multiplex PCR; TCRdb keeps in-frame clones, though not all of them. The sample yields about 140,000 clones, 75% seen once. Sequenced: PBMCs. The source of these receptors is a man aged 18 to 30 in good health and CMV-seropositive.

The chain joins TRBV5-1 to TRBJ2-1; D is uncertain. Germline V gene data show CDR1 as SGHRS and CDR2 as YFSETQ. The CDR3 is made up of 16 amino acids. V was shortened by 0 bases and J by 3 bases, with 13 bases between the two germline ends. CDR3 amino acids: CASSLGGGASYNEQFF. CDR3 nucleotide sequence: TGCGCCAGCAGCTTGGGCGGCGGTGCGAGCTACAATGAGCAGTTCTTC. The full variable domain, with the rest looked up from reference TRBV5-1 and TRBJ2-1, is KAGVTQTPRYLIKTRGQQVTLSCSPISGHRSVSWYQQTPGQGLQFLFEYFSETQRNKGNFPGRFSGRQFSNSRSEMNVSTLELGDSALYLCASSLGGGASYNEQFFGPGTRLTVL.

CDR3 DNA sequence: TGTGCCAGCAGCCAATTTGCGGGGATCGGATACGAGCAGTACTTC. Its protein product is CASSQFAGIGYEQYF. The chain joins TRBV14 to TRBJ2-7; D may be TRBD2 (6 bases). The CDR3 is 15 residues long. V dropped 2 bases and J dropped 4 bases, with 15 bases sitting between them. Germline V CDR1 and CDR2: SGHDN, FVKESK.

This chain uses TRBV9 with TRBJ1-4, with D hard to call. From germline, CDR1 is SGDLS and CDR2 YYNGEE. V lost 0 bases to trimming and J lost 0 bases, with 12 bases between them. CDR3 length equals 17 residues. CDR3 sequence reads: CASSVGWEKATNEKLFF. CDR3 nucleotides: TGTGCCAGCAGCGTAGGGTGGGAGAAGGCAACTAATGAAAAACTGTTTTTT.

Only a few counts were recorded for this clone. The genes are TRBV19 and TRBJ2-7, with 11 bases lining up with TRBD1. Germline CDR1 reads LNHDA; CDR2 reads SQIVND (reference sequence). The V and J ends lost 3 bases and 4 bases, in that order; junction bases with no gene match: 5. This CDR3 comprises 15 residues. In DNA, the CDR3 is TGTGCCAGTAGTATTTCCGGGACAGGGGGTTACGAGCAGTACTTC. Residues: CASSISGTGGYEQYF.

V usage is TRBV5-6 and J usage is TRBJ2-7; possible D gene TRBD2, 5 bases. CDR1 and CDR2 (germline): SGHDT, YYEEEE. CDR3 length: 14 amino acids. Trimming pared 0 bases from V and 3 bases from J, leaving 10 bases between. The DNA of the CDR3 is TGTGCCAGCAGCTTGGATGCAGGACTCTACGAGCAGTACTTC. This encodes CASSLDAGLYEQYF.

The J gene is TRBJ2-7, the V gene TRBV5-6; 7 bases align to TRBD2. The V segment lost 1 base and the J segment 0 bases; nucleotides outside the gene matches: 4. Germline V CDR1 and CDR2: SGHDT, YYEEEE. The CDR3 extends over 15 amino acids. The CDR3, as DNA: TGTGCCAGCAGCTTGTGGCTAGCGGTCTCCTACGAGCAGTACTTC. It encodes CASSLWLAVSYEQYF.

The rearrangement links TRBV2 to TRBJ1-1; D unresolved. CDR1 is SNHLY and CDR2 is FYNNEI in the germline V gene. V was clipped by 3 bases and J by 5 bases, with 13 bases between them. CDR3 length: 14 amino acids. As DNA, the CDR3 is TGTGCCAGCAGTGATCCCCGGGGAAAAACTGAAGCTTTCTTT. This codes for CASSDPRGKTEAFF.

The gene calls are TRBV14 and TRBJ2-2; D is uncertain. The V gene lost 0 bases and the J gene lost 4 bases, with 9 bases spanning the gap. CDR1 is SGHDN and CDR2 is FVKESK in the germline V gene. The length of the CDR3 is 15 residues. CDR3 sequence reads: CASSQERRLTGELFF. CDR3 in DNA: TGTGCCAGCAGCCAAGAGCGGCGGCTCACCGGGGAGCTGTTTTTT.

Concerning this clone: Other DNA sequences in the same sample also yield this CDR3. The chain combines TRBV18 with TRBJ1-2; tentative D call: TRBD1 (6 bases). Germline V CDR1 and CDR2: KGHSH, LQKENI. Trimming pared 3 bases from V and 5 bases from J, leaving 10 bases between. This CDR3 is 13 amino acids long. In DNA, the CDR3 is TGTGCCAGCTCACCGGACAGTTCTTATGGCTACACCTTC. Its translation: CASSPDSSYGYTF.

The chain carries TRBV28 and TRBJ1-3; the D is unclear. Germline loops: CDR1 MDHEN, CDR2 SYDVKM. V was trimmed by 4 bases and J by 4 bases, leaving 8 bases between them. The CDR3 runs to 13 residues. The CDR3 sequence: CASSSSLGNTIYF. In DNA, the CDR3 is TGTGCCAGCAGTTCCTCGTTGGGAAACACCATATATTTT.

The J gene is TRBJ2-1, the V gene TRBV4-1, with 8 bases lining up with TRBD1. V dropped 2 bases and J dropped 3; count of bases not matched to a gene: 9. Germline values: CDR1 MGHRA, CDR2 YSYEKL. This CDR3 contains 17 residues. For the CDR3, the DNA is TGCGCCAGCAGCCAAACCGCTCGACAGGGGCTCTACAATGAGCAGTTCTTC. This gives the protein CASSQTARQGLYNEQFF.

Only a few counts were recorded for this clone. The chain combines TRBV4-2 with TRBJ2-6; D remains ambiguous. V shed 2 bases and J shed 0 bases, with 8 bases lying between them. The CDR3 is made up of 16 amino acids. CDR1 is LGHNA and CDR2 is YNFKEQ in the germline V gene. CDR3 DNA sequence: TGTGCCAGCAGCCAATCCACGAGCTCTGGGGCCAACGTCCTGACTTTC. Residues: CASSQSTSSGANVLTF.

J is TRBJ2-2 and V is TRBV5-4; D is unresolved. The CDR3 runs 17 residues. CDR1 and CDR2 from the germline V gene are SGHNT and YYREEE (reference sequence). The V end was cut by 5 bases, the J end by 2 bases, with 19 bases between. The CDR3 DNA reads TGTGCCAGCAGATCCCTACCGTCGAGGTCAAACACCGGGGAGCTGTTTTTT. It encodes CASRSLPSRSNTGELFF.

The CDR3 here is CASSEAWDRINEKLFF. CDR3 DNA: TGTGCCAGCAGTGAAGCATGGGACAGGATTAATGAAAAACTGTTTTTT. This chain links TRBV2 with TRBJ1-4; TRBD1 matches at 8 bases. In germline, CDR1 is SNHLY, CDR2 FYNNEI. V lost 0 bases, J lost 4 bases, and 4 bases stayed unmatched. The CDR3 is 16 residues long.

The CDR3 region has the DNA TGTGCCAGCAGGATGGGGACAGGGGTCTACGAGCAGTACTTC. Amino acids: CASRMGTGVYEQYF. The chain couples TRBV6-1 to TRBJ2-7; 10 positions match TRBD1. The junction had 5 bases not matched to a gene; V was cut back by 6 bases and J by 3 bases. Germline V CDR1 and CDR2: MNHNS, SASEGT. The CDR3 covers 14 residues.

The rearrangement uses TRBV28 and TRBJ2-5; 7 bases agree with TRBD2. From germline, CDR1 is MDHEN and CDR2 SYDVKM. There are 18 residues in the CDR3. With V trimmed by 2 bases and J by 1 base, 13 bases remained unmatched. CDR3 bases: TGTGCCAGCAGTTTAGCGGCGGGGGACCCCCGGCTCCAAGAGACCCAGTACTTC. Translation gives CASSLAAGDPRLQETQYF.

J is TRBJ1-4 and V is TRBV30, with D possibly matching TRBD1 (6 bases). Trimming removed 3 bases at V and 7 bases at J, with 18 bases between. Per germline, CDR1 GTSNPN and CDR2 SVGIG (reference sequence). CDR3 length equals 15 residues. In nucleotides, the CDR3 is TGTGCCTGGAGGTTTACGGGGCAGGGGAGTGAAAAACTGTTTTTT. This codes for CAWRFTGQGSEKLFF.

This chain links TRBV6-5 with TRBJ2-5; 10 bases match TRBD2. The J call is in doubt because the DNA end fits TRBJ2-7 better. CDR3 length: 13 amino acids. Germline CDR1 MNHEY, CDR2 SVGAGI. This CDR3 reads CASMLAGVDEQYF. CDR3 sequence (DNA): TGTGCCAGCATGCTAGCGGGAGTAGACGAGCAGTACTTC.

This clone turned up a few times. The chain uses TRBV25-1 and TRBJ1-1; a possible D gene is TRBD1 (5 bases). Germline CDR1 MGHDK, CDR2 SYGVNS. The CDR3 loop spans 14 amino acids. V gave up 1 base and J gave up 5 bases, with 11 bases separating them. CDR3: CASSESGFDTEAFF. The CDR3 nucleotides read TGTGCCAGCAGTGAATCAGGGTTCGATACTGAAGCTTTCTTT.

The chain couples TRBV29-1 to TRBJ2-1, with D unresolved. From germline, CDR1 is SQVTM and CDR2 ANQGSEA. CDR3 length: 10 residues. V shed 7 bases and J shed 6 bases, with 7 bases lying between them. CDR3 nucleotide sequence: TGCAGCGGGTCTATCAATGAGCAGTTCTTC. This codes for CSGSINEQFF.

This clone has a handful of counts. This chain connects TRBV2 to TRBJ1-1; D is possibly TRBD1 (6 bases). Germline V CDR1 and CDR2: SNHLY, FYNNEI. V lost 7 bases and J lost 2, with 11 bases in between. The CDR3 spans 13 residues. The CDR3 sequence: CASNTGLNTEAFF. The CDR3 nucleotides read TGTGCCAGCAATACAGGGTTAAACACTGAAGCTTTCTTT.

This CDR3 reads CASSEEPRGTQYF. CDR3 DNA: TGTGCCAGCAGTGAAGAACCTAGAGGGACCCAGTACTTC. The chain recombines TRBV6-1 with TRBJ2-5, with D unclear. Germline CDR1 and CDR2: MNHNS and SASEGT. Trimming removed 1 base at V and 7 bases at J, with 10 bases between. There are 13 residues in the CDR3.

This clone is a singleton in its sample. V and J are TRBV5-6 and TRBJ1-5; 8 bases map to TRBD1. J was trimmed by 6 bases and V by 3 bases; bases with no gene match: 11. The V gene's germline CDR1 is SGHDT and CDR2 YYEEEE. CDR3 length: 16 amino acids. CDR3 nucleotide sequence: TGTGCCAGCAGCTCAGGCGGGCCAGGGGGCTTTCAGCCCCAGCATTTT. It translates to CASSSGGPGGFQPQHF.

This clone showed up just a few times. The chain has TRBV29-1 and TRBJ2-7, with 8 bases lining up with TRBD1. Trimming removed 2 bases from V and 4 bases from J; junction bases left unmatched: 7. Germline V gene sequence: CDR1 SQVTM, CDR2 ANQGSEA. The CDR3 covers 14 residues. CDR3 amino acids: CSVESRQGFYEQYF. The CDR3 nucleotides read TGCAGCGTTGAATCACGACAGGGGTTTTACGAGCAGTACTTC.

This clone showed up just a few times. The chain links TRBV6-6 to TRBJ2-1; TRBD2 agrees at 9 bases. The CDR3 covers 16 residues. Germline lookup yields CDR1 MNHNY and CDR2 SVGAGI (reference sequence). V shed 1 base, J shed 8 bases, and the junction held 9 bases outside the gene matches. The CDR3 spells CASSYLGGRANDEQFF. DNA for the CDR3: TGTGCCAGCAGTTACTTGGGCGGGAGGGCCAATGATGAGCAGTTCTTC.

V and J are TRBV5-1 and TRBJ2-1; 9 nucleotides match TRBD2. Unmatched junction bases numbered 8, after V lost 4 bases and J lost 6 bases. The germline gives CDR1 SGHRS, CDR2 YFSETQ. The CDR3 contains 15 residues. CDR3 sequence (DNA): TGCGCCAGCAGCCGCGACGGGACTAGCCGCAATGAGCAGTTCTTC. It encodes CASSRDGTSRNEQFF. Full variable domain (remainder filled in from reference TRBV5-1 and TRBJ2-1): KAGVTQTPRYLIKTRGQQVTLSCSPISGHRSVSWYQQTPGQGLQFLFEYFSETQRNKGNFPGRFSGRQFSNSRSEMNVSTLELGDSALYLCASSRDGTSRNEQFFGPGTRLTVL.

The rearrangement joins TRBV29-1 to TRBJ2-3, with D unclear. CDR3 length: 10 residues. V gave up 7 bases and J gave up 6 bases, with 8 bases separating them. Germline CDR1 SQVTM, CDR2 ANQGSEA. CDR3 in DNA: TGCAGCGCGGGTTCGGATACGCAGTATTTT. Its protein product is CSAGSDTQYF.

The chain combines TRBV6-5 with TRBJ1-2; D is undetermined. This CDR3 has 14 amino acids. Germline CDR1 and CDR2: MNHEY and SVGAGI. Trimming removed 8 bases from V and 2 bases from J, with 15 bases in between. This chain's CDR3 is CASGSAGRNYGYTF. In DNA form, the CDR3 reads TGTGCCAGCGGCTCCGCGGGGAGGAACTATGGCTACACCTTC.

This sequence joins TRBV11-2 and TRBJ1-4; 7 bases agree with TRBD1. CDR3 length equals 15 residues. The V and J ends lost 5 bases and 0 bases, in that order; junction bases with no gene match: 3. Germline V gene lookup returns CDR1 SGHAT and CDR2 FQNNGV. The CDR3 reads CASSQQGTTNEKLFF. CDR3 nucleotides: TGTGCCAGCAGCCAACAGGGGACAACTAATGAAAAACTGTTTTTT.

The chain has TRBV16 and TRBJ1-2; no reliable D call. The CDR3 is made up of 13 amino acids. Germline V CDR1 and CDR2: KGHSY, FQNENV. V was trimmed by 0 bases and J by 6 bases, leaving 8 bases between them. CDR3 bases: TGTGCCAGCAGCCAATCACCGGGAGATGGCTACACCTTC. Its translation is CASSQSPGDGYTF.